Listed below are T cell receptor beta chains from one sample, sequenced in a study of T cells expressing NK-cell markers. TCRdb re-called the 5' RACE reads and shows each CDR3 protein once, DNA omitted. In all, the sample yields roughly 450,000 distinct CDR3 sequences. Sequencing input: blood T cells: a sorted CD56 or NKG2C T cell subset, CD4+ or CD8+ T cells, or bulk PBMC T cells (not recorded which). The receptor set was obtained from a woman aged 45-65 years in good health. Each CDR3 is given with its conserved first and last residue.

V gene	J gene	CDR3 protein
TRBV19	TRBJ1-2	CASSMLDRGPPTSHGYTF
TRBV29-1	TRBJ1-5	CSVAPGPNQPQHF
TRBV5-5	TRBJ2-6	CASSPLAGGTSGANVLTF
TRBV29-1	TRBJ1-4	CSVSVSEKLFF
TRBV6-1	TRBJ2-5	CASSEGAAAGAQYF
TRBV12-3/TRBV12-4	TRBJ2-3	CASRASAGVLTDTQYF
TRBV18	TRBJ1-4	CASSGTGVGKLFF
TRBV28	TRBJ1-5	CASSPLTGEVNQPQHF
TRBV6-6	TRBJ2-7	CASSYSGQPYEQYF
TRBV6-5	TRBJ2-3	CASSYRQGRTDTQYF
TRBV24-1	TRBJ2-1	CATSDLGLAGGPRQFF
TRBV5-5	TRBJ2-3	CASSLEGTISDTQYF
TRBV20-1	TRBJ1-5	CSARSGSSNQPQHF